The T cell receptor (beta chain) described here comes from a study of T cells in Graves' hyperthyroidism and ophthalmopathy. Across the whole study: Blood from the periphery was taken at initial diagnosis, before any treatment.

General study findings and limits: The model forecast ophthalmopathy, anticipating it by a median roughly 6.3 months before onset. A 13 V-J signature model discriminated ophthalmopathy versus stable hyperthyroidism. Among clonotypes expanded in thyroid above 0.001, most were also found in blood.

A word on this clonotype: What it recognizes is unknown.

Amplification targeted TCR beta CDR3 regions from RNA transcripts. Carried out on the TCR CDR3, a first-round RT-PCR used the HTBI primer set. In TCRdb, the multiplex PCR reads were re-called with MiXCR into one record per CDR3 protein. The sample has around 600,000 distinct CDR3 sequences; about a sixth are singletons. CDR1 is ENHRY, CDR2 SYGVKD, per germline. The CDR3 loop spans 16 amino acids. J lost 4 bases, V lost 0 bases, and 7 bases had no gene match. Source material: blood. The sequence derives from a woman aged 35 to 49 with Graves' ophthalmopathy. The gene calls are TRBV10-3 and TRBJ2-7; 9 nucleotides line up with TRBD1. For the CDR3, the DNA is TGTGCCATCAGTGAGTCGGGACAGGGAAATCAATACGAGCAGTACTTC. It yields the protein CAISESGQGNQYEQYF.